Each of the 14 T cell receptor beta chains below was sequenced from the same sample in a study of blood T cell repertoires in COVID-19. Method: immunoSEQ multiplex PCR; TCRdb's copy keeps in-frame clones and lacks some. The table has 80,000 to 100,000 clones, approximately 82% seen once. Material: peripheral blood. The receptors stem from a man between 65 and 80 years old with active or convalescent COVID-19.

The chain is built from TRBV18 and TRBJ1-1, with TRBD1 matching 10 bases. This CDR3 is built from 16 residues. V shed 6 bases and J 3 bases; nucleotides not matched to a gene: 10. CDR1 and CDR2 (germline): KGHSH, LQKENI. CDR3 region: CASSLTGTGVDTEAFF. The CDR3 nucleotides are TGTGCCAGCTCGCTAACCGGGACAGGGGTTGACACTGAAGCTTTCTTT.

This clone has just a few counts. CDR3 in DNA: TGTGCCAGCAGTTTAAACGGTTTTAACACTGAAGCTTTCTTT. Amino acids: CASSLNGFNTEAFF. The chain carries TRBV27 and TRBJ1-1, with D hard to call. Germline V gene lookup returns CDR1 MNHEY and CDR2 SMNVEV (reference sequence). Trimming pared 2 bases from V and 2 bases from J, leaving 9 bases between. The length of the CDR3 is 14 residues.

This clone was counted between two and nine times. For the CDR3, the DNA is TGCAGCGTCCTTAGACAGGACTATGGCTACACCTTC. The encoded protein is CSVLRQDYGYTF. The chain couples TRBV29-1 to TRBJ1-2; D may be TRBD1 (6 bases). Germline V gives CDR1 SQVTM, CDR2 ANQGSEA. V was cut by 6 bases and J by 3 bases, with 11 bases left in between. The length of the CDR3 is 12 residues.

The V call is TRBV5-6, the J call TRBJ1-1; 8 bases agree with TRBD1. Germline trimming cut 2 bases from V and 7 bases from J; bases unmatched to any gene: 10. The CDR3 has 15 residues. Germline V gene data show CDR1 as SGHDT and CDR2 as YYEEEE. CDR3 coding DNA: TGTGCCAGCAGCTTCCGGGACAGGCTGCGGAGTGAAGCTTTCTTT. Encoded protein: CASSFRDRLRSEAFF.

The CDR3 protein is CASSKDRGSYEQYF. CDR3 DNA sequence: TGCGCCAGCAGCAAAGACAGGGGATCCTACGAGCAGTACTTC. The chain uses TRBV5-1 and TRBJ2-7, with 8 nucleotides matching TRBD1. CDR1 is SGHRS, CDR2 YFSETQ, per germline. With 4 bases clipped from V and 1 base from J, the junction kept 4 bases outside the gene matches. The CDR3 runs 14 residues. Based on the CDR3 plus reference TRBV5-1 and TRBJ2-7, the full variable domain is KAGVTQTPRYLIKTRGQQVTLSCSPISGHRSVSWYQQTPGQGLQFLFEYFSETQRNKGNFPGRFSGRQFSNSRSEMNVSTLELGDSALYLCASSKDRGSYEQYFGPGTRLTVT.

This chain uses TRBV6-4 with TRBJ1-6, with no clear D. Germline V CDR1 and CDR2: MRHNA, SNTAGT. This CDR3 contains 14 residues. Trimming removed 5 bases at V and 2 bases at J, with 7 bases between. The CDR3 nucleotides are TGTGCCAGCAGTAACGGGGCCTATAATTCACCCCTCCACTTT. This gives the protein CASSNGAYNSPLHF.

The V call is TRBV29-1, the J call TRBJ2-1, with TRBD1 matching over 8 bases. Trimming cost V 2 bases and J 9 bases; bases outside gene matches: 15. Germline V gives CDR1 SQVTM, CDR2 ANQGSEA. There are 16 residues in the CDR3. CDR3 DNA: TGCAGCGTTGAATCCGACAGGACAGGGCGGCGGTCTGAGCAGTTCTTC. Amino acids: CSVESDRTGRRSEQFF.

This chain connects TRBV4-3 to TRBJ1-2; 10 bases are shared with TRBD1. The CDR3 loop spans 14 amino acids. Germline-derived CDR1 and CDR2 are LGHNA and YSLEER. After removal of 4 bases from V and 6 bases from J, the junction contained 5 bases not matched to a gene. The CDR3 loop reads CASSPETGGNGYTF. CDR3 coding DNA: TGCGCCAGCAGCCCTGAGACAGGGGGCAATGGCTACACCTTC.

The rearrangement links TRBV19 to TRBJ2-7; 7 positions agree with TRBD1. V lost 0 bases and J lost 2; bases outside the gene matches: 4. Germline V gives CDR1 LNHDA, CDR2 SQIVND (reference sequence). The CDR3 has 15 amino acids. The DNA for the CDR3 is TGTGCCAGTAGTATAGACACAACAGGGGCCTACGAGCAGTACTTC. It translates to CASSIDTTGAYEQYF.

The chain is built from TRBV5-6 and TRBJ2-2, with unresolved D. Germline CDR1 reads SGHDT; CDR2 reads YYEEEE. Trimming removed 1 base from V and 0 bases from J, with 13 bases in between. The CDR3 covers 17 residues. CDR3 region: CASSLLGSIPNTGELFF. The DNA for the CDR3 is TGTGCCAGCAGCTTGCTCGGGTCCATTCCGAACACCGGGGAGCTGTTTTTT.

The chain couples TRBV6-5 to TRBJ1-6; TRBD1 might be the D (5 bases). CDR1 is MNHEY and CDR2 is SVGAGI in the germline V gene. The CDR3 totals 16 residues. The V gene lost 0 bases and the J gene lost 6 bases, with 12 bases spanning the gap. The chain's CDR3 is CASSYSALGLNSPLHF. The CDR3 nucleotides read TGTGCCAGCAGTTACTCCGCTTTGGGGCTTAATTCACCCCTCCACTTT.

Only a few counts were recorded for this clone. In nucleotides, the CDR3 is TGTGCCAGCAGCTTAGAAACAGGGGGTGGCTACACCTTC. Protein product: CASSLETGGGYTF. V is TRBV7-6 and J is TRBJ1-2, with 8 bases lining up with TRBD1. V shed 1 base, J shed 7 bases, and the junction held 2 bases outside the gene matches. This CDR3 has 13 amino acids. CDR1 is SGHVS, CDR2 FNYEAQ, per germline.

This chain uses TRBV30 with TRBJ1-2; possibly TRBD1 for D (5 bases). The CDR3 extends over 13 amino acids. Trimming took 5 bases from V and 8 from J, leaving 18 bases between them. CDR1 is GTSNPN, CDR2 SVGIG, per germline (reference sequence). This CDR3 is CAWAPGKGSGYTF. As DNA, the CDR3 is TGTGCCTGGGCCCCTGGCAAGGGGTCCGGCTACACCTTC.

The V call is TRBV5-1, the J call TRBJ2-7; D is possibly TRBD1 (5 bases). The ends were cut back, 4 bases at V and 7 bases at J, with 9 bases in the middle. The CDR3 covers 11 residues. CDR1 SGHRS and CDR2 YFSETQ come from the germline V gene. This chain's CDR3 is CASSLDSEQYF. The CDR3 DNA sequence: TGCGCCAGCAGCCTAGACAGTGAGCAGTACTTC.